This record concerns one T cell receptor (beta chain) sequence. Repertoires were generated with immunoSEQ multiplex PCR, while TCRdb's copy carries only in-frame clones and drops some. There are 350,000 or so clones in the sample; about 88% occur only once, and 0.85% to 1.3% lies in the top ten. The data are from a study of blood T cell repertoires in COVID-19. Germline V lookup: CDR1 SGHDT, CDR2 YYEEEE. This CDR3 has 17 residues. The junction had 5 bases not matched to a gene; V was cut back by 0 bases and J by 4 bases. Input material: PBMCs or T cells enriched from blood (not recorded which). The TCR was taken from a woman aged 25-40 years who had been exposed to COVID-19. The genes are TRBV5-6 and TRBJ2-5, with 14 bases lining up with TRBD2. The CDR3 spells CASSLVPTSGRAETQYF. CDR3 nucleotide sequence: TGTGCCAGCAGCTTGGTACCGACTAGCGGGAGGGCAGAGACCCAGTACTTC. Variable domain in full (rest from reference TRBV5-6 and TRBJ2-5): DAGVTQSPTHLIKTRGQQVTLRCSPKSGHDTVSWYQQALGQGPQFIFQYYEEEERQRGNFPDRFSGHQFPNYSSELNVNALLLGDSALYLCASSLVPTSGRAETQYFGPGTRLLVL.